Below, 26 T cell receptor beta chains from the same sample are listed, as sequenced in a study of T cell repertoires in cytomegalovirus infection. TCRdb re-derived calls from the reads in MiXCR, one entry per CDR3 protein. This sample has about half a million distinct CDR3 sequences, with roughly 34% found just once. No antigens are known for them. The input for sequencing was cultured PBMCs, taken from culture after CMV antigen stimulation. These receptor sequences come from a human donor in good health (CMV status not recorded). Some clones in this sample may be carry-over from other donors' samples.

This clonotype came up many times. This chain joins TRBV7-9 and TRBJ2-7; perhaps TRBD2 as D (6 bases). Germline V lookup: CDR1 SEHNR, CDR2 FQNEAQ (reference sequence). The CDR3 is 15 residues long. With 0 bases removed from V and 5 bases from J, the gap between germline ends came to 14 bases. CDR3 coding DNA: TGTGCCAGCAGCTTAGCCGGGAGCGAGGTGAACGAGCAGTACGTC. Translating gives CASSLAGSEVNEQYV.

This rearrangement joins TRBV6-2 or TRBV6-3 to TRBJ2-7; 7 nucleotides agree with TRBD2. The V gene end was trimmed by 0 bases and the J gene end by 0 bases; junction bases not matched to a gene: 14. CDR3 length: 19 residues. The germline V gene encodes CDR1 MNHEY and CDR2 SVGEGT. CDR3 loop: CASSYSSVGGSGTSYEQYF. CDR3 DNA sequence: TGTGCCAGCAGTTACTCTAGTGTCGGTGGGAGCGGGACCTCCTACGAGCAGTACTTC.

This chain links TRBV18 with TRBJ2-7; maybe TRBD1 (5 bases). CDR3 length: 13 amino acids. With 4 bases removed from V and 5 bases from J, the gap between germline ends came to 12 bases. The germline CDR1 and CDR2 sequences are KGHSH and LQKENI. CDR3 nucleotides: TGTGCCAGCTCACGCACAACCAGGGACGAGCAGTACTTC. Amino acids: CASSRTTRDEQYF. Full variable domain (rest looked up from reference TRBV18 and TRBJ2-7): NAGVMQNPRHLVRRRGQEARLRCSPMKGHSHVYWYRQLPEEGLKFMVYLQKENIIDESGMPKERFSAEFPKEGPSILRIQQVVRGDSAAYFCASSRTTRDEQYFGPGTRLTVT.

This sequence joins TRBV12-3 or TRBV12-4 and TRBJ2-7; unclear D gene. CDR3 length equals 14 residues. V lost 6 bases, J lost 7 bases, and 19 bases lay in between. CDR3 DNA: TGTGCCAGCAGCGATAACCCGACTGTGCTTGAGCAGTACTTC. Translation gives CASSDNPTVLEQYF.

The rearrangement links TRBV19 to TRBJ2-3; TRBD1 agrees at 11 bases. V trimming: 6 bases; J trimming: 3 bases; junction bases outside the gene matches: 5. CDR1 and CDR2 from the germline V gene are LNHDA and SQIVND (reference sequence). This CDR3 comprises 15 residues. The CDR3 spells CASSPGQGVTDTQYF. CDR3 nucleotides: TGTGCCAGTAGCCCGGGACAGGGGGTAACAGATACGCAGTATTTT.

The chain recombines TRBV7-2 with TRBJ2-7; the match to TRBD1 covers 8 bases. Germline trimming cut 6 bases from V and 7 bases from J; bases unmatched to any gene: 17. CDR1 and CDR2 from the germline V gene are SGHTA and FQGNSA. The CDR3 spans 16 residues. In DNA form, the CDR3 reads TGTGCCAGCAGTTATGCCCACGGACAGGGCGGAGAAGAGCAGTACTTC. It codes for CASSYAHGQGGEEQYF.

This chain links TRBV4-1 with TRBJ2-5; D might be TRBD1 (6 bases). V was pared by 1 base and J by 3 bases, with 15 bases between. Germline CDR1 reads MGHRA; CDR2 reads YSYEKL. The CDR3 totals 16 residues. The CDR3 spells CASSQATGLSKETQYF. Written as DNA, the CDR3 is TGCGCCAGCAGCCAAGCAACAGGGCTATCGAAAGAGACCCAGTACTTC.

The V gene is TRBV7-8, the J gene TRBJ2-1, with 7 bases matching TRBD2. This CDR3 contains 18 residues. V shed 5 bases, J shed 4 bases, and the junction held 17 bases outside the gene matches. The germline V gene encodes CDR1 SGHVS and CDR2 FQNEAQ. The CDR3 DNA reads TGTGCCAGCAGCCTCCGGGGCCAGCGGGAAACGCAGTACAATGAGCAGTTCTTC. It is translated as CASSLRGQRETQYNEQFF.

This clonotype was counted a few times. The genes are TRBV5-1 and TRBJ1-1; weak D call: TRBD1 (5 bases). CDR1 and CDR2 from the germline V gene are SGHRS and YFSETQ. V was shortened by 0 bases and J by 1 base, with 10 bases between the two germline ends. The CDR3 length is 15 residues. Here the CDR3 reads CASSLAGAPNTEAFF. The CDR3 nucleotides read TGCGCCAGCAGCTTGGCCGGGGCTCCGAACACTGAAGCTTTCTTT.

This clonotype was recorded a few times. This sequence joins TRBV4-3 and TRBJ2-2, with 9 bases matching TRBD1. Germline CDR1 is LGHNA and CDR2 is YSLEER. The CDR3 runs 16 residues. J was trimmed by 5 bases and V by 2 bases; bases with no gene match: 6. The CDR3 coding sequence is TGCGCCAGCAGCCAATTCGGACAGGGGCGGACCGGGGAGCTGTTTTTT. Residues: CASSQFGQGRTGELFF.

This clonotype was recorded at least ten times. This chain links TRBV7-2 with TRBJ1-5; D is unclear. The V and J ends lost 4 bases and 2 bases respectively, with 15 bases between them. Looked up from germline, CDR1 is SGHTA and CDR2 is FQGNSA. The CDR3 has 16 amino acids. CDR3 DNA: TGTGCCAGCAGCTCCCTAGGAGGAAGGGGCAATCAGCCCCAGCATTTT. It translates to CASSSLGGRGNQPQHF.

V and J are TRBV19 and TRBJ1-1; unclear D gene. V lost 6 bases and J lost 4, with 12 bases in between. The CDR3 sequence is 13 residues long. Germline CDR1 is LNHDA and CDR2 is SQIVND (reference sequence). CDR3 bases: TGTGCCAGTAGCCCAGGTTCCGGCACTGAAGCTTTCTTT. This gives the protein CASSPGSGTEAFF.

Of note for this clonotype: A read error may explain this, as a much larger clone is one base away. This CDR3 is CATALWLAGVPTSYNEQFF. For the CDR3, the DNA is TGTGCCACCGCTCTCTGGCTAGCGGGAGTCCCAACGTCCTACAATGAGCAGTTCTTC. The genes are TRBV12-3 or TRBV12-4 and TRBJ2-1; 10 bases agree with TRBD2. This CDR3 is built from 19 residues. The junction had 19 bases not matched to a gene; V was cut back by 10 bases and J by 1 base.

This clonotype has only a few counts. The chain uses TRBV7-2 and TRBJ1-2; 8 bases line up with TRBD1. Germline trimming cut 2 bases from V and 8 bases from J; bases unmatched to any gene: 7. This CDR3 contains 14 residues. The germline V gene encodes CDR1 SGHTA and CDR2 FQGNSA. This CDR3 is CASSLQQGGLGYTF. CDR3 nucleotides: TGTGCCAGCAGCTTACAACAGGGGGGGCTCGGCTACACCTTC.

This clonotype has just a few counts. V usage is TRBV4-1 and J usage is TRBJ2-7; TRBD2 matches at 8 bases. Germline CDR1 MGHRA, CDR2 YSYEKL. V trimming: 7 bases; J trimming: 0 bases; junction bases outside the gene matches: 14. This CDR3 region has 17 residues. CDR3 nucleotides: TGCGCCAGCAAAAAGACTAGCGCCGCGCCAAGCTCCTACGAGCAGTACTTC. Amino acid sequence: CASKKTSAAPSSYEQYF.

This clonotype was detected a few times. The V and J genes are TRBV28 and TRBJ1-4, with 10 bases aligning to TRBD1. The CDR3 runs 17 residues. Trimming removed 6 bases from V and 0 bases from J; junction bases left unmatched: 7. Germline values: CDR1 MDHEN, CDR2 SYDVKM. The CDR3 DNA reads TGTGCCAGCAGCGGGGGACAGGGGAGGACAACTAATGAAAAACTGTTTTTT. This sequence encodes CASSGGQGRTTNEKLFF.

The rearrangement uses TRBV6-2 or TRBV6-3 and TRBJ2-7; 9 bases agree with TRBD1. V shed 4 bases and J 5 bases; nucleotides not matched to a gene: 12. The CDR3 is made up of 16 amino acids. The germline V gene has CDR1 MNHEY and CDR2 SVGEGT. CDR3 in amino acids: CASSSPVTGGMNEQYF. The CDR3 DNA is TGTGCCAGCAGTTCCCCTGTAACAGGGGGCATGAACGAGCAGTACTTC.

This chain connects TRBV5-4 to TRBJ2-1; no clear D gene. CDR1 SGHNT and CDR2 YYREEE come from the germline V gene (reference sequence). The CDR3 has 13 amino acids. The V gene lost 4 bases and the J gene lost 7 bases, with 12 bases spanning the gap. In nucleotides, the CDR3 is TGTGCCAGCAGCCTATCCGTGGGGAATGAGCAGTTCTTC. Its translation is CASSLSVGNEQFF.

The genes are TRBV12-3 or TRBV12-4 and TRBJ2-1; D is ambiguous. V lost 8 bases and J lost 6, with 14 bases in between. The CDR3 has 13 amino acids. CDR3 coding DNA: TGTGCCAGCGCTAGGACCCCCTCCAATGAGCAGTTCTTC. Amino acid sequence: CASARTPSNEQFF.

In this sample, this clonotype turned up a few times. J is TRBJ2-1 and V is TRBV7-8; 7 bases fit TRBD2. The V segment lost 5 bases and the J segment 3 bases; nucleotides outside the gene matches: 10. CDR1 SGHVS and CDR2 FQNEAQ come from the germline V gene. This CDR3 has 16 residues. The CDR3 nucleotides are TGTGCCAGCAGCCCTAAAGCGGGACGGAACTACAATGAGCAGTTCTTC. This sequence encodes CASSPKAGRNYNEQFF.

This chain joins TRBV12-3 or TRBV12-4 and TRBJ2-2, with D perhaps being TRBD1 or TRBD2 (5 bases each). V was clipped by 3 bases and J by 1 base, with 9 bases between them. The length of the CDR3 is 15 residues. CDR3 sequence: CASSFRGGNTGELFF. DNA of the CDR3: TGTGCCAGCAGTTTCCGTGGGGGGAACACCGGGGAGCTGTTTTTT.

This sequence joins TRBV12-3 or TRBV12-4 and TRBJ2-7; maybe TRBD1 (6 bases). Between the trimmed V and J ends, which lost 7 bases and 5 bases, there was a span of 24 bases. CDR3 length: 16 amino acids. CDR3 bases: TGTGCCAGCATTCCAGGGGTGGGCCCGGGGATCCACGAGCAGTACTTC. Its protein product is CASIPGVGPGIHEQYF.

This chain links TRBV7-2 with TRBJ1-4; D may be TRBD1 (6 bases). Germline lookup yields CDR1 SGHTA and CDR2 FQGNSA. This CDR3 has 15 residues. Trimming removed 6 bases at V and 3 bases at J, with 14 bases between. Here the CDR3 reads CASRLSGAPNEKLFF. Here the CDR3 DNA reads TGTGCCAGCAGGCTCTCGGGGGCCCCTAATGAAAAACTGTTTTTT.

The J gene is TRBJ2-1, the V gene TRBV19; D unclear. V was cut by 5 bases and J by 0 bases, with 11 bases left in between. Germline loops: CDR1 LNHDA, CDR2 SQIVND (reference sequence). The length of the CDR3 is 15 residues. In DNA form, the CDR3 reads TGTGCCAGTAGTCCCCCACCCCGCTCCTACAATGAGCAGTTCTTC. Translating it yields CASSPPPRSYNEQFF.

This clonotype was picked up a small number of times. J is TRBJ2-5 and V is TRBV2, with D tentatively TRBD1 (6 bases). From germline, CDR1 is SNHLY and CDR2 FYNNEI. The V end was cut by 3 bases, the J end by 3 bases, with 8 bases between. The CDR3 runs to 13 residues. The CDR3: CASSDWTEETQYF. As DNA, the CDR3 is TGTGCCAGCAGTGATTGGACAGAAGAGACCCAGTACTTC.

The rearrangement links TRBV6-2 or TRBV6-3 to TRBJ1-3; D is ambiguous. V was shortened by 5 bases and J by 0 bases, with 11 bases between the two germline ends. The CDR3 consists of 15 residues. Germline V CDR1 and CDR2: MNHEY, SVGEGT. CDR3 coding DNA: TGTGCCAGCAGTGTTCAAGGCCTCTCTGGAAACACCATATATTTT. It is translated as CASSVQGLSGNTIYF.